These 20 T cell receptor beta chains were all obtained from the same sample, sequenced in a study of graft-versus-host responses after intestinal transplantation. TCRdb's copy holds only in-frame clones and misses some; the assay was immunoSEQ multiplex PCR. Here the sample spans some 36,000 clones, 94% being singletons. For these receptors, no antigen is known. The sample consisted of unstimulated CD4+ T cells sorted from spleen or lymph node cells, taken before transplant. The receptors originated from a human donor who was the organ donor for an intestinal transplant.

This rearrangement joins TRBV19 to TRBJ1-2; tentative D call: TRBD1 (5 bases). The CDR3 spans 17 residues. Germline V gene lookup returns CDR1 LNHDA and CDR2 SQIVND (reference sequence). V was cut by 7 bases and J by 4 bases, with 25 bases left in between. CDR3 loop: CASTRGEMSDSFYGYTF. In DNA, the CDR3 is TGTGCCAGTACGCGAGGCGAGATGTCAGACAGCTTCTATGGCTACACCTTC.

The CDR3 sequence: CASSVGRERGIPTDTQYF. The DNA of the CDR3 is TGTGCCAGCAGTGTGGGAAGGGAGCGGGGAATCCCCACAGATACGCAGTATTTT. The chain uses TRBV27 and TRBJ2-3, with 7 bases aligning to TRBD2. This CDR3 contains 18 residues. The ends lost 5 bases at V and 2 bases at J; junction bases unmatched: 16. Germline-derived CDR1 and CDR2 are MNHEY and SMNVEV (reference sequence).

This chain connects TRBV21-1 to TRBJ2-7; TRBD2 is the table's D call, not checked against the DNA. TRBV21-1 corresponds to a pseudogene. This CDR3 has 18 residues. Here the CDR3 DNA reads TGTGCCAGCAGCAAAAACCCGACGGCGGGGACTAGCAAGTGGGGGCAGTACTTC. Translation gives CASSKNPTAGTSKWGQYF.

The chain is built from TRBV4-3 and TRBJ2-2; tentative D call: TRBD1 (5 bases). Germline V gene data show CDR1 as LGHNA and CDR2 as YSLEER. There are 17 residues in the CDR3. The germline V and J ends were trimmed by 3 bases and 1 base, with 15 bases remaining between them. CDR3 amino acids: CASSHLRATENTGELFF. The CDR3 DNA follows: TGCGCCAGCAGCCACCTTAGGGCGACAGAGAACACCGGGGAGCTGTTTTTT.

The rearrangement uses TRBV30 and TRBJ1-2; 8 bases line up with TRBD1. The V segment lost 2 bases and the J segment 3 bases; nucleotides outside the gene matches: 2. CDR1 and CDR2 (germline): GTSNPN, SVGIG (reference sequence). The CDR3 is 13 amino acids. The CDR3 DNA reads TGTGCCTGGAGTAAGGACAGGGACTATGGCTACACCTTC. Its protein product is CAWSKDRDYGYTF.

The chain couples TRBV4-3 to TRBJ2-1, with D perhaps matching TRBD1 (8 bases). Trimming removed 0 bases at V and 8 bases at J, with 14 bases between. The CDR3 runs 15 residues. Germline values: CDR1 LGHNA, CDR2 YSLEER. The CDR3: CASSQDLTGGDEQFF. CDR3 sequence (DNA): TGCGCCAGCAGCCAAGATCTTACAGGGGGGGATGAGCAGTTCTTC.

The rearrangement uses TRBV2 and TRBJ2-5, with a possible D match to TRBD2 (6 bases). The CDR3 covers 14 residues. Germline V gene sequence: CDR1 SNHLY, CDR2 FYNNEI. V was clipped by 3 bases and J by 9 bases, with 17 bases between them. For the CDR3, the DNA is TGTGCCAGCAGTGATCAACTAGCCGCCGGGGCCCAGTACTTC. It yields the protein CASSDQLAAGAQYF.

This chain joins TRBV6-5 and TRBJ2-3, with 8 bases identical to TRBD2. J lost 5 bases, V lost 2 bases, and 6 bases had no gene match. CDR3 size: 15 residues. Germline-derived CDR1 and CDR2 are MNHEY and SVGAGI. The CDR3 sequence is CASSYMAGGKDTQYF. The CDR3 bases are TGTGCCAGCAGTTACATGGCGGGGGGAAAAGATACGCAGTATTTT.

The chain uses TRBV5-1 and TRBJ2-5; D may be TRBD2 (6 bases). Germline V gene lookup returns CDR1 SGHRS and CDR2 YFSETQ. The V gene lost 4 bases and the J gene lost 1 base, with 11 bases spanning the gap. This CDR3 is built from 14 residues. The CDR3 reads CASSAGTGQETQYF. The CDR3 bases are TGCGCCAGCAGCGCCGGGACTGGCCAAGAGACCCAGTACTTC.

This sequence joins TRBV10-3 and TRBJ2-1, with 9 bases aligning to TRBD1. The CDR3 loop spans 13 amino acids. The germline CDR1 and CDR2 sequences are ENHRY and SYGVKD. Germline trimming cut 9 bases from V and 2 bases from J; bases unmatched to any gene: 2. The CDR3 coding sequence is TGTGCCATACAGGGGGCTCCCTACAATGAGCAGTTCTTC. Translating it yields CAIQGAPYNEQFF.

This clone was detected only once. The gene calls are TRBV30 and TRBJ2-1, with a weak D call TRBD1 (6 bases). The CDR3 length is 14 residues. Between the trimmed V and J ends, which lost 1 base and 3 bases, there was a span of 10 bases. The germline CDR1 and CDR2 sequences are GTSNPN and SVGIG (reference sequence). The CDR3 DNA sequence: TGTGCCTGGAGTGACCAGGGGCACTACAATGAGCAGTTCTTC. It encodes CAWSDQGHYNEQFF.

The chain has TRBV5-4 and TRBJ1-6; no definite D call. Germline values: CDR1 SGHNT, CDR2 YYREEE (reference sequence). V was shortened by 1 base and J by 2 bases, with 13 bases between the two germline ends. The CDR3 extends over 17 amino acids. The DNA for the CDR3 is TGTGCCAGCAGCTTGTCGGTCGGGGTTACCTATAATTCACCCCTCCACTTT. This encodes CASSLSVGVTYNSPLHF.

This clone was found a few times. J is TRBJ2-3 and V is TRBV7-2; 13 nucleotides align to TRBD2. The germline CDR1 and CDR2 sequences are SGHTA and FQGNSA. This CDR3 has 17 amino acids. J was trimmed by 1 base and V by 7 bases; bases with no gene match: 8. CDR3 sequence (DNA): TGTGCCAGCACCAGACTAGCGGGGGGAGTCGGCACAGATACGCAGTATTTT. Translation: CASTRLAGGVGTDTQYF.

The J gene is TRBJ1-6, the V gene TRBV15; D is perhaps TRBD1 (6 bases). Germline CDR1 is LNHNV and CDR2 is YYDKDF (reference sequence). V dropped 3 bases and J dropped 9 bases, with 12 bases sitting between them. The CDR3 runs 14 residues. CDR3 residues: CATSRTGVSSPLHF. CDR3 coding DNA: TGTGCCACCAGCAGGACAGGTGTTAGTTCACCCCTCCACTTT.

The V and J genes are TRBV19 and TRBJ1-1; tentatively, D is TRBD1 (5 bases). Per the germline V gene, CDR1 is LNHDA and CDR2 is SQIVND (reference sequence). The CDR3 is 15 amino acids. V lost 5 bases to trimming and J lost 5 bases, with 18 bases between them. The CDR3 protein is CASSLISGRVTEAFF. The CDR3 region has the DNA TGTGCCAGTAGTCTTATATCAGGGAGGGTTACTGAAGCTTTCTTT.

The chain is built from TRBV4-3 and TRBJ1-2; 7 bases map to TRBD1. V lost 0 bases to trimming and J lost 4 bases; unmatched junction nucleotides: 5. CDR3 length equals 15 residues. Germline CDR1 reads LGHNA; CDR2 reads YSLEER. The CDR3 spells CASSQDPGGGYGYTF. As DNA, the CDR3 is TGCGCCAGCAGCCAAGATCCAGGGGGGGGCTATGGCTACACCTTC.

This sequence joins TRBV14 and TRBJ1-1; D is ambiguous. The V end was cut by 0 bases, the J end by 6 bases, with 8 bases between. CDR3 length: 13 amino acids. Germline lookup yields CDR1 SGHDN and CDR2 FVKESK. The CDR3 region is CASSQDLVAEAFF. CDR3 DNA: TGTGCCAGCAGCCAAGATTTAGTGGCTGAAGCTTTCTTT. Filled out from reference TRBV14 and TRBJ1-1, the complete variable domain reads EAGVTQFPSHSVIEKGQTVTLRCDPISGHDNLYWYRRVMGKEIKFLLHFVKESKQDESGMPNNRFLAERTGGTYSTLKVQPAELEDSGVYFCASSQDLVAEAFFGQGTRLTVV.

The chain couples TRBV2 to TRBJ2-7; D possibly corresponds to TRBD2 (6 bases). This CDR3 region has 14 residues. V lost 3 bases and J 3 bases, leaving 12 bases between the germline ends. Germline V CDR1 and CDR2: SNHLY, FYNNEI. CDR3 amino acids: CASSDDGGYYEQYF. DNA for the CDR3: TGTGCCAGCAGTGACGATGGGGGGTACTACGAGCAGTACTTC.

V usage is TRBV6-6 and J usage is TRBJ2-7; D may be TRBD2 (6 bases). V lost 6 bases, J lost 0 bases, and 15 bases lay in between. The CDR3 is 15 amino acids. Germline CDR1 is MNHNY and CDR2 is SVGAGI (reference sequence). In DNA form, the CDR3 reads TGTGCCAGCAGAAGACTCCGGGACTTCTCCTACGAGCAGTACTTC. The encoded protein is CASRRLRDFSYEQYF.

The chain carries TRBV7-2 and TRBJ1-2, with 8 bases that match TRBD1. Germline CDR1 and CDR2: SGHTA and FQGNSA. V shed 5 bases and J 5 bases; nucleotides not matched to a gene: 7. The CDR3 contains 14 residues. CDR3 sequence reads: CASSKDRVGYGYTF. The CDR3 DNA is TGTGCCAGCAGCAAGGACAGGGTGGGGTATGGCTACACCTTC.